This passage covers 16 T cell receptor beta chains from one sample sequenced in a study of blood T cell repertoires in COVID-19. The data were produced by immunoSEQ multiplex PCR, yet TCRdb's version contains in-frame clones alone and is incomplete. There are about 470,000 clones in the sample; about 85% occur only once, and 0.7% lies in the top ten. The sample was PBMCs or T cells enriched from blood (not recorded which). The receptors were gathered from a woman aged 18-29 years who had recovered from COVID-19.

The chain is built from TRBV27 and TRBJ2-5, with TRBD2 matching 7 bases. Losses at the gene ends were 5 bases for V and 2 bases for J; bases not matched to a gene: 5. The germline V gene has CDR1 MNHEY and CDR2 SMNVEV (reference sequence). The CDR3 has 14 amino acids. The CDR3 here is CASSQRGPQETQYF. DNA for the CDR3: TGTGCCAGCAGTCAGCGGGGACCACAAGAGACCCAGTACTTC.

The rearrangement joins TRBV10-3 to TRBJ2-3; 15 positions match TRBD2. The trim removed 8 bases at V and 10 bases at J, leaving 10 bases unmatched. This CDR3 contains 15 residues. Per the germline V gene, CDR1 is ENHRY and CDR2 is SYGVKD. CDR3 bases: TGTGCCATCTCGACTAGGACTAGCGGGGGGGATTCGCAGTATTTT. Translating gives CAISTRTSGGDSQYF.

The genes are TRBV28 and TRBJ1-2; D remains unclear. Germline assignment: CDR1 MDHEN and CDR2 SYDVKM. The CDR3 spans 14 residues. The ends were cut back, 3 bases at V and 6 bases at J, with 14 bases in the middle. As DNA, the CDR3 is TGTGCCAGCAGTTTCGCTATTCTCACCGATGGCTACACCTTC. This codes for CASSFAILTDGYTF.

This sequence joins TRBV10-3 and TRBJ2-2, with D possibly matching TRBD1 (5 bases). Germline lookup yields CDR1 ENHRY and CDR2 SYGVKD. The germline V and J ends were trimmed by 6 bases and 9 bases, with 17 bases remaining between them. The CDR3 spans 14 residues. CDR3 DNA sequence: TGTGCCATCAGGGCGGACAACGGCCTCCGGGAGCTGTTTTTT. It encodes CAIRADNGLRELFF.

This chain links TRBV2 with TRBJ1-6, with TRBD1 matching 9 bases. After removal of 6 bases from V and 9 bases from J, the junction contained 6 bases not matched to a gene. The CDR3 runs to 14 residues. CDR1 and CDR2 (germline): SNHLY, FYNNEI. In DNA, the CDR3 is TGTGCCAGCAGCCGACAGGGGGTAGGTTCACCCCTCCACTTT. Protein product: CASSRQGVGSPLHF.

The chain combines TRBV27 with TRBJ2-7; 7 positions agree with TRBD1. This CDR3 is 15 amino acids long. Trimming at V came to 5 bases and at J to 4 bases, leaving 11 bases not matched to a gene. Germline V CDR1 and CDR2: MNHEY, SMNVEV (reference sequence). This CDR3 reads CASSPDREISYEQYF. In DNA form, the CDR3 reads TGTGCCAGCAGTCCCGACAGGGAAATCTCGTACGAGCAGTACTTC.

The chain combines TRBV5-1 with TRBJ2-1; 10 bases fit TRBD2. The V gene's germline CDR1 is SGHRS and CDR2 YFSETQ. The CDR3 totals 16 residues. Germline trimming cut 4 bases from V and 7 bases from J; bases unmatched to any gene: 11. The CDR3: CASSVGAGGSWNEQFF. The CDR3 bases are TGCGCCAGCAGCGTCGGAGCGGGGGGGTCATGGAATGAGCAGTTCTTC.

The rearrangement links TRBV9 to TRBJ2-5; the match to TRBD1 covers 8 bases. The CDR3 runs to 15 residues. Germline CDR1 reads SGDLS; CDR2 reads YYNGEE. The junction had 3 bases not matched to a gene; V was cut back by 0 bases and J by 2 bases. The CDR3 here is CASSVGTGLQETQYF. CDR3 nucleotides: TGTGCCAGCAGCGTAGGGACAGGGCTGCAAGAGACCCAGTACTTC.

This sequence joins TRBV7-3 and TRBJ2-1, with 7 bases identical to TRBD2. V lost 6 bases to trimming and J lost 9 bases; unmatched junction nucleotides: 11. Germline-derived CDR1 and CDR2 are SGHTA and FQGTGA. CDR3 length equals 14 residues. In DNA form, the CDR3 reads TGTGCCAGCAGTACGGGGAGGGGCGTTAGTGAGCAGTTCTTC. Translated, it gives CASSTGRGVSEQFF.

This clone showed up just once. V usage is TRBV5-1 and J usage is TRBJ2-7; 7 bases line up with TRBD1. The CDR3 spans 16 residues. J gave up 0 bases and V 4 bases, and 10 bases lay outside the gene matches. Germline CDR1 and CDR2: SGHRS and YFSETQ. CDR3 coding DNA: TGCGCCAGCAGCCAACTTAGGGACAGTCTCTCCTACGAGCAGTACTTC. This sequence encodes CASSQLRDSLSYEQYF.

This chain joins TRBV3-1 (or the pseudogene TRBV3-2) and TRBJ2-3; 7 nucleotides agree with TRBD2. V was clipped by 1 base and J by 1 base; unmatched bases: 8. The CDR3 sequence is 17 residues long. Germline loops: CDR1 LGHDT, CDR2 YNNKEL (reference sequence). The CDR3 DNA sequence: TGTGCCAGCAGCCAAGTGGCAAGCGGGGTTCGCACAGATACGCAGTATTTT. It translates to CASSQVASGVRTDTQYF.

The rearrangement uses TRBV7-3 and TRBJ1-1; D might be TRBD1 (6 bases). V lost 5 bases and J 4 bases, leaving 11 bases between the germline ends. The CDR3 runs to 13 residues. Per germline, CDR1 SGHTA and CDR2 FQGTGA. The CDR3, as DNA: TGTGCCAGCAGCGCTCAGGGGCTCACTGAAGCTTTCTTT. Its translation is CASSAQGLTEAFF. Together with reference TRBV7-3 and TRBJ1-1, the CDR3 gives the full variable domain: GAGVSQTPSNKVTEKGKYVELRCDPISGHTALYWYRQSLGQGPEFLIYFQGTGAADDSGLPNDRFFAVRPEGSVSTLKIQRTERGDSAVYLCASSAQGLTEAFFGQGTRLTVV.

The V and J genes are TRBV7-2 and TRBJ2-7, with 7 nucleotides matching TRBD2. CDR3 size: 15 residues. Germline V gene sequence: CDR1 SGHTA, CDR2 FQGNSA. V lost 5 bases and J lost 7; bases outside the gene matches: 14. The CDR3 spells CASSRGTTWGGEQYF. CDR3 sequence (DNA): TGTGCCAGCAGCCGTGGGACTACCTGGGGAGGAGAGCAGTACTTC.

V and J are TRBV30 and TRBJ2-3, with 9 positions matching TRBD2. Germline V gene sequence: CDR1 GTSNPN, CDR2 SVGIG (reference sequence). The CDR3 runs to 13 residues. CDR3 region: CARAGGGADTQYF. The CDR3 nucleotides read TGTGCTAGAGCGGGGGGTGGGGCAGATACGCAGTATTTT.

V gene TRBV7-9 combines with J gene TRBJ2-7; 7 bases align to TRBD1. Losses at the gene ends were 5 bases for V and 6 bases for J; bases not matched to a gene: 10. CDR1 SEHNR and CDR2 FQNEAQ come from the germline V gene (reference sequence). The CDR3 has 14 residues. CDR3 sequence reads: CASSPRTGPPEQYF. CDR3 sequence (DNA): TGTGCCAGCAGCCCTCGGACAGGACCCCCCGAGCAGTACTTC.

The chain employs TRBV25-1 and TRBJ2-5, with 9 bases matching TRBD1. Germline V gene lookup returns CDR1 MGHDK and CDR2 SYGVNS. CDR3 length: 13 residues. V was pared by 2 bases and J by 7 bases, with 2 bases of the junction left unmatched. CDR3 protein: CASSEGQGSTQYF. Here the CDR3 DNA reads TGTGCCAGCAGTGAAGGACAGGGGTCGACCCAGTACTTC.